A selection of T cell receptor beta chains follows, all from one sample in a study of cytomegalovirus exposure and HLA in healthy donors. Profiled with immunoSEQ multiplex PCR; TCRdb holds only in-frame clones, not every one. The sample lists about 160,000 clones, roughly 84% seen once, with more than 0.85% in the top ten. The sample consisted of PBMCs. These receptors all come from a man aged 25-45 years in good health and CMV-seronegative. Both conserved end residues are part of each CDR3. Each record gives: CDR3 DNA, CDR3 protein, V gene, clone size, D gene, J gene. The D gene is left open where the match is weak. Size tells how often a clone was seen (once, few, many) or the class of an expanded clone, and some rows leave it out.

TGTGCCAGCAGTGCCCTGGGGACTAGCCCCGCCACAGATACGCAGTATTTT CASSALGTSPATDTQYF TRBV6-1 NA TRBD2 TRBJ2-3
TGTGCCAGCAAGCTGACTAGCACCCACACAGATACGCAGTATTTT CASKLTSTHTDTQYF TRBV19 NA TRBD2 TRBJ2-3
TGTGCCATCAGCGAACGGACAGTGAACGATTCACCCCTCCACTTT CAISERTVNDSPLHF TRBV10-3 NA NA TRBJ1-6
TGTGCCACCAGCGACTTCGAGAAATATGGCTACACCTTC CATSDFEKYGYTF TRBV15 NA NA TRBJ1-2
TGTGCCAGCAGCTTTCCTAGCGGGAGCGGTTACGAGCAGTACTTC CASSFPSGSGYEQYF TRBV5-6 NA TRBD2 TRBJ2-7
TGCGCCAGCAGCTTGGAACAGTGGAACACTGAAGCTTTCTTT CASSLEQWNTEAFF TRBV5-1 once NA TRBJ1-1
TGTGCCAGCAGCCACCCCGGACAGGAGAGCACAGATACGCAGTATTTT CASSHPGQESTDTQYF TRBV4-2 few TRBD1 TRBJ2-3
TGTGCCAGCAGTTCCGGGTTACAAACAGATACGCAGTATTTT CASSSGLQTDTQYF TRBV25-1 NA NA TRBJ2-3
TGTGCCAGCCATGGGGGGACAGGGGGCGAAAAACTGTTTTTT CASHGGTGGEKLFF TRBV2 NA TRBD1 TRBJ1-4
TGTGCCAGCAGCTTGAACAGGGCCTACGAGCAGTACTTC CASSLNRAYEQYF TRBV5-5 once NA TRBJ2-7
TGTGCCAGCAGCGTAAACAGGGGCCCAGATACGCAGTATTTT CASSVNRGPDTQYF TRBV9 NA TRBD1 TRBJ2-3
TGCGCCAGCGGGACAGGGAACCATGAGCAGTTCTTC CASGTGNHEQFF TRBV5-1 NA TRBD1 TRBJ2-1
TGCAGCGTTGAGGGAGTTCGGGACTCCGCAACTTGGGATGAGCAGTTCTTC CSVEGVRDSATWDEQFF TRBV29-1 NA NA TRBJ2-1
TGTGCCAGCAGCTCACTGGTTACTGAAGCTTTCTTT CASSSLVTEAFF TRBV13 NA NA TRBJ1-1
TGCGCCAGCAGCCATCACCAGGAAGGCACTGAAGCTTTCTTT CASSHHQEGTEAFF TRBV4-1 few NA TRBJ1-1
TGTGCCAGCAGTTTCGAGGGGGCCTCCTACAATGAGCAGTTCTTC CASSFEGASYNEQFF TRBV27 NA TRBD1 TRBJ2-1
TGTGCCAGCAGCTTTGGGACAGGGGGCGCGGTAAATGAGCAGTTCTTC CASSFGTGGAVNEQFF TRBV5-6 NA TRBD1 TRBJ2-1
TGTGCCAGCAGTCTGGGACATTCGGACTATGGCTACACCTTC CASSLGHSDYGYTF TRBV6-6 NA NA TRBJ1-2